The T cell receptor beta chain described here comes from a study of blood T cell repertoires in COVID-19. Study background: There were acute and convalescent COVID-19 samples, and they came from the United States, Italy and Spain.

Repertoires were generated with immunoSEQ multiplex PCR, while TCRdb's copy carries only in-frame clones and drops some. The table lists 230,000 or so clones, roughly 90% of them singletons. This clone was detected only a few times. This TCR was sampled from a woman under 40 who had recovered from COVID-19. The sequenced sample was PBMCs or T cells enriched from blood (not recorded which).

The CDR3 sequence: CASSTDRVSSPLHF. The CDR3, as DNA: TGTGCCAGCAGTACAGACAGGGTCAGTTCACCCCTCCACTTT. The genes are TRBV25-1 and TRBJ1-6; TRBD1 matches at 7 bases. Germline trimming cut 5 bases from V and 9 bases from J; bases unmatched to any gene: 7. The germline V gene has CDR1 MGHDK and CDR2 SYGVNS. The CDR3 has 14 residues.